This record concerns one T cell receptor (beta chain) sequence. The data stem from a study of blood T cell repertoires in COVID-19. CDR1 and CDR2 from the germline V gene are SGHRS and YFSETQ. J lost 5 bases, V lost 0 bases, and 5 bases had no gene match. CDR3 length: 15 residues. In the original workflow: Amplifying reference gene primers gave estimates of nucleated cell counts. Method: immunoSEQ multiplex PCR; TCRdb's copy keeps in-frame clones and lacks some. The DNA gave D and trimming, while V, J and clone size come from that table. The profile shows over 250,000 clones, about three quarters of them singletons.

The origin of this receptor is a woman older than 75 with acute or convalescent COVID-19. Source material: peripheral blood. This chain joins TRBV5-1 and TRBJ1-5; 7 bases align to TRBD1. CDR3 in DNA: TGCGCCAGCAGCTTGGGCGGGACAGACCATCAGCCCCAGCATTTT. Its protein is CASSLGGTDHQPQHF.